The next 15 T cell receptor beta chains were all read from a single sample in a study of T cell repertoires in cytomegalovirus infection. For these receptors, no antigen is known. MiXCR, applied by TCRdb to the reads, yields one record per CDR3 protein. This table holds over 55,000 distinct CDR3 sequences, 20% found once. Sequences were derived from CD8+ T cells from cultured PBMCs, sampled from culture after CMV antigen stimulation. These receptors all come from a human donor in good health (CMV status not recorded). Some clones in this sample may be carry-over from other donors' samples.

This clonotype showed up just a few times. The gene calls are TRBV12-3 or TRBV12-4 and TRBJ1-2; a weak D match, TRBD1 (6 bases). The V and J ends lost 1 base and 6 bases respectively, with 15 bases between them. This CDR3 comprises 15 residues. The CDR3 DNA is TGTGCCAGCAGTTTAGAGCTGGACAGACGAAATGGCTACACCTTC. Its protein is CASSLELDRRNGYTF.

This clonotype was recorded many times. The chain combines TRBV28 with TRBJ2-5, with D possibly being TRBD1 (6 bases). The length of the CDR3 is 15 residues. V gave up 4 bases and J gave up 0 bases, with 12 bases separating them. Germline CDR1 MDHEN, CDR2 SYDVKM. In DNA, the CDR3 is TGTGCCAGCAGTTGGAACAACAGGGACCAAGAGACCCAGTACTTC. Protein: CASSWNNRDQETQYF.

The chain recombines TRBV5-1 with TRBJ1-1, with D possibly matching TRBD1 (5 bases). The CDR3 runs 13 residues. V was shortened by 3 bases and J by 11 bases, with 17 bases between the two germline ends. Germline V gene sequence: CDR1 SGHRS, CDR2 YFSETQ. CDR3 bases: TGCGCCAGCAGCTGGATTAGTAGCAGGGAGGCTTTCTTT. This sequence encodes CASSWISSREAFF. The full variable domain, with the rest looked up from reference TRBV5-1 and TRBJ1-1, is KAGVTQTPRYLIKTRGQQVTLSCSPISGHRSVSWYQQTPGQGLQFLFEYFSETQRNKGNFPGRFSGRQFSNSRSEMNVSTLELGDSALYLCASSWISSREAFFGQGTRLTVV.

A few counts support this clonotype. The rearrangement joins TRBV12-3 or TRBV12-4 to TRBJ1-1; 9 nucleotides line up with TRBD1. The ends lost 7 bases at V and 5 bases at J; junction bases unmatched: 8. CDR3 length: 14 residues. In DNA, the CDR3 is TGTGCCAGCACTCCACAGGGGGCGCGTACTGAAGCTTTCTTT. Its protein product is CASTPQGARTEAFF.

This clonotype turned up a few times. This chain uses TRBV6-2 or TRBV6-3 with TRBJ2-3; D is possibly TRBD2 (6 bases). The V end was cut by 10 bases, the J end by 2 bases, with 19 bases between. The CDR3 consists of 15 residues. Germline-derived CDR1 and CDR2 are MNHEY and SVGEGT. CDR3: CAIEAGREYTDTQYF. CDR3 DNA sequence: TGTGCCATCGAAGCGGGTCGCGAATACACAGATACGCAGTATTTT.

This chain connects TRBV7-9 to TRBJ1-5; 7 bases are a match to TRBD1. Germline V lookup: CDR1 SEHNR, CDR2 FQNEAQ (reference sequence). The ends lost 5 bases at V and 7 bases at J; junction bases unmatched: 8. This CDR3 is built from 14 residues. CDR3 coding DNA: TGTGCCAGCAGCCCGGTGCAGGGGGACCAGCCCCAGCATTTT. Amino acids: CASSPVQGDQPQHF.

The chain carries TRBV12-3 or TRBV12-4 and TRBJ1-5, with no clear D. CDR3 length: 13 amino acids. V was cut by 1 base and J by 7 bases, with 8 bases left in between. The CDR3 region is CASSLGVGQPQHF. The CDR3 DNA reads TGTGCCAGCAGTTTAGGTGTTGGCCAGCCCCAGCATTTT.

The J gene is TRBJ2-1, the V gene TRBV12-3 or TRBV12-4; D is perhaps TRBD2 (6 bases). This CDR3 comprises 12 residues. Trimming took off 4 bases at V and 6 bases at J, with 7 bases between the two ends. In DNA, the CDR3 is TGTGCCAGCAGTTATAGCGGCAATGAGCAGTTCTTC. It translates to CASSYSGNEQFF.

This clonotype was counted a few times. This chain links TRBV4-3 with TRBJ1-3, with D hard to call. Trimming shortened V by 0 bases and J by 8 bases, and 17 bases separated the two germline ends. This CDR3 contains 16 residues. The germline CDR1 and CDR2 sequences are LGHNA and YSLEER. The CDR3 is CASSQEEEEGKDTIYF. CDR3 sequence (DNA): TGCGCCAGCAGCCAAGAAGAAGAGGAGGGTAAAGACACCATATATTTT.

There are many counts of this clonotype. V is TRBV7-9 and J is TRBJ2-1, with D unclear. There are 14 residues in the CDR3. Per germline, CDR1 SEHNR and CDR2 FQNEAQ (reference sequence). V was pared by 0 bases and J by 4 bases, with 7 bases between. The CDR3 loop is CASSLAGSYNEQFF. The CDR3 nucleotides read TGTGCCAGCAGCTTAGCGGGCTCGTACAATGAGCAGTTCTTC.

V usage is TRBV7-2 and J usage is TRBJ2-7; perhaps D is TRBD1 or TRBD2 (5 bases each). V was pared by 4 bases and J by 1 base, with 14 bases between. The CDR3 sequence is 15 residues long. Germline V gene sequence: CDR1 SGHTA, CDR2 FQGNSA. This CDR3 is CASSSGRQGSYEQYF. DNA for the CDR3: TGTGCCAGCAGCTCGGGACGACAAGGTTCCTACGAGCAGTACTTC.

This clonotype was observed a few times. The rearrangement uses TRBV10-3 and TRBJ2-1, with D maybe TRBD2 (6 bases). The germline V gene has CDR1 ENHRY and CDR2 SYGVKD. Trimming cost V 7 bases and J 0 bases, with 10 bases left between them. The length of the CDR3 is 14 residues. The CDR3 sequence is CAITEGFSYNEQFF. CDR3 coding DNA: TGTGCCATCACGGAGGGCTTCTCCTACAATGAGCAGTTCTTC.

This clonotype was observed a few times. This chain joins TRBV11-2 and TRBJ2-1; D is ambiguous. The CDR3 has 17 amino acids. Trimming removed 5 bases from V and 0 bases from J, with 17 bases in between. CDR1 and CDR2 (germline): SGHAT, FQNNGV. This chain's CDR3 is CASSRQRSVSSYNEQFF. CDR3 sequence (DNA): TGTGCCAGCAGCCGCCAAAGGAGCGTAAGCTCCTACAATGAGCAGTTCTTC.

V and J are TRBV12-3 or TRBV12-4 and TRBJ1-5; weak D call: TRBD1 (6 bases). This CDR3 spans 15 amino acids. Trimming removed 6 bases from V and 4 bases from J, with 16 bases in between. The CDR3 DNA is TGTGCCAGCAGCAGTCTCGGACAGTCAAATCAGCCCCAGCATTTT. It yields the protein CASSSLGQSNQPQHF.

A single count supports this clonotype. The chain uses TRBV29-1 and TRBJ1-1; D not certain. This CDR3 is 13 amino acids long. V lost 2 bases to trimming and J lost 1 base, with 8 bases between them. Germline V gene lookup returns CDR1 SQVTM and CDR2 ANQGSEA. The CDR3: CSVESPSNTEAFF. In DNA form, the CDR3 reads TGCAGCGTTGAATCGCCTTCGAACACTGAAGCTTTCTTT.